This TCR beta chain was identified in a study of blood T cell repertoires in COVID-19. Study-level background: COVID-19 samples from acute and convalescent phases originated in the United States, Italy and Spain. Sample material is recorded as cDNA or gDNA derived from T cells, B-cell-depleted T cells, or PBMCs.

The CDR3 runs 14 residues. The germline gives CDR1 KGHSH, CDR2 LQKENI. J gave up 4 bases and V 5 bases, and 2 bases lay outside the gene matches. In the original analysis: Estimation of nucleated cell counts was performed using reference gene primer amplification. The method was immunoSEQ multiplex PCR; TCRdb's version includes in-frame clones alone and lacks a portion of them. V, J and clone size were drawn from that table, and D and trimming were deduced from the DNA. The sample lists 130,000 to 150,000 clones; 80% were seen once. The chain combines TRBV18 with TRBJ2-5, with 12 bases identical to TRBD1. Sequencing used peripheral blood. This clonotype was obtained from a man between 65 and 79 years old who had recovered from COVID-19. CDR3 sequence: CASSGTGGGETQYF. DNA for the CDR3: TGTGCCAGCTCAGGGACAGGGGGCGGAGAGACCCAGTACTTC.